What follows describes a single T cell receptor beta chain. The antigen remains unidentified. This specimen belongs to a study of T cell repertoires in cytomegalovirus infection. Study overall: Recently identified HLA-C-restricted CMV epitopes were among the peptides used.

This CDR3 spans 15 amino acids. Germline values: CDR1 SGHTA, CDR2 FQGNSA. V shed 3 bases and J shed 10 bases, with 21 bases lying between them. TCRdb passed the reads through MiXCR, listing each CDR3 protein once. The sample carries 600,000 to 700,000 distinct CDR3 sequences, around 35% recorded once. This chain joins TRBV7-2 and TRBJ1-1; tentative D call: TRBD1 (6 bases). The sample in question was cultured PBMCs, obtained from culture after CMV antigen stimulation. This clonotype was obtained from a human donor in good health (CMV status not recorded). Some clones in this sample may be carry-over from other donors' samples. CDR3 residues: CASSLVSTGPQGAFF. DNA for the CDR3: TGTGCCAGCAGCTTGGTATCCACAGGGCCCCAGGGAGCTTTCTTT.